This T cell receptor (beta chain) emerged from a study of shared clonotypes between healthy human individuals. Notes on the study in general: Generation probabilities were higher for clonotypes shared across all four sorted-subset donors than for unshared ones. A generally larger estimated richness was seen in naive subsets than in memory subsets. Genetic and exposure-history diversity was limited by the small donor number.

Nashville, Tennessee was home to all donors, who were Caucasian adults. CDR1 and CDR2 (germline): SGHNT, YENEEA. V shed 1 base and J 5 bases; nucleotides not matched to a gene: 7. The CDR3 spans 16 residues. Data came from immunoSEQ multiplex PCR; TCRdb stores just in-frame clones and leaves some out. Seen here are 1.4 million or so clones, 97% to 99% observed once, and the top ten hold about 0.35%. Turning to this clone: The antigen is undetermined.

The chain links TRBV11-3 to TRBJ2-5, with 10 bases fitting TRBD2. The sample comprised naive CD4+ T cells sorted from blood. The sample's subset: CD45RA+ positively selected. This clonotype was sampled from a man aged 30 to 39 in good health. CDR3 loop: CASSLGPSGSVETQYF. The DNA of the CDR3 is TGTGCCAGCAGCTTAGGACCTAGCGGGAGCGTTGAGACCCAGTACTTC.